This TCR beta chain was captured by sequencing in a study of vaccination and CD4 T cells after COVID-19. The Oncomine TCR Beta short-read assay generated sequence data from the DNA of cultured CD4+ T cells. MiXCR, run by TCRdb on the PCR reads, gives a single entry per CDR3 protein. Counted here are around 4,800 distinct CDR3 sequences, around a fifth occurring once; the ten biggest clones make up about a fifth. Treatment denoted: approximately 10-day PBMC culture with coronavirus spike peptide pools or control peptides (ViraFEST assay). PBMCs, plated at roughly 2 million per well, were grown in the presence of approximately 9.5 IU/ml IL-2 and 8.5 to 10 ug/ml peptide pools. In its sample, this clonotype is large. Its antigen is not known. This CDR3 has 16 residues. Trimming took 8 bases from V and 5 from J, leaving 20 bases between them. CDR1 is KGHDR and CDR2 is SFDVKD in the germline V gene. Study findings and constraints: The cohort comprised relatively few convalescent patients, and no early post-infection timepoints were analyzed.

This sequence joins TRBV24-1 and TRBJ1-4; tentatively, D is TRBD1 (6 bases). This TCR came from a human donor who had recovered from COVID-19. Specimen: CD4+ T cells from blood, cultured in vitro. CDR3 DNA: TGTGCCACCAACATGTCCGTACGGACAGCGAATGAAAAACTGTTTTTT. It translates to CATNMSVRTANEKLFF.